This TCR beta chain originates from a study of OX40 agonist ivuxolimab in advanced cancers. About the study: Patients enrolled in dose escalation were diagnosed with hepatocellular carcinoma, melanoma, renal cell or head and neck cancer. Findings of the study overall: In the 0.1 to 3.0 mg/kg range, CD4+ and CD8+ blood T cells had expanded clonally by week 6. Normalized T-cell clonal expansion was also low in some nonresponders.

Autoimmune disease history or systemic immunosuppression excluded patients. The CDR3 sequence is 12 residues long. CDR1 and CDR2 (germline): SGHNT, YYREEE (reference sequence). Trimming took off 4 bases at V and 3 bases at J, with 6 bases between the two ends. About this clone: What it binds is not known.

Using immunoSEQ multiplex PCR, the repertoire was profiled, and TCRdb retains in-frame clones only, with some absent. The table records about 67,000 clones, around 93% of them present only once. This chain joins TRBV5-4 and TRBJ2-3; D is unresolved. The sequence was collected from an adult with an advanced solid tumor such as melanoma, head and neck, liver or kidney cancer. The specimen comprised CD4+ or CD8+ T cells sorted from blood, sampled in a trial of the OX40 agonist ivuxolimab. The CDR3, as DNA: TGTGCCAGCAGCCCATCTACAGATACGCAGTATTTT. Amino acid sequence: CASSPSTDTQYF.